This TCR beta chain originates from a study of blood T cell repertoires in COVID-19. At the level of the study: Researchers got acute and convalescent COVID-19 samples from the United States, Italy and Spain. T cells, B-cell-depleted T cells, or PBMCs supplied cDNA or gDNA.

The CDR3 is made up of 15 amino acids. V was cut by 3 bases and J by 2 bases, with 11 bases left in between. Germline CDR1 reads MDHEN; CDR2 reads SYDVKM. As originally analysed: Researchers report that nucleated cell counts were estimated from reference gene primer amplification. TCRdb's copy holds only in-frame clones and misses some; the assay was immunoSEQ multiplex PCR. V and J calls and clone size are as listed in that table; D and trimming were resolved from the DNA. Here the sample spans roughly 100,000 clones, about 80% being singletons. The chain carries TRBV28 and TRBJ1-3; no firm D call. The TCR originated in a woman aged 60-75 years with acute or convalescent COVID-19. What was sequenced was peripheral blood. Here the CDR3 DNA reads TGTGCCAGCAGTTTTCGCGGGCAGGCTGGAAACACCATATATTTT. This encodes CASSFRGQAGNTIYF.